This T cell receptor (beta chain) was obtained from a study of T cells in Graves' hyperthyroidism and ophthalmopathy. Study findings and constraints: It was a median approximately 6.9 months before onset that the model predicted ophthalmopathy. Appearing also in blood were most of the thyroid clonotypes expanded above 0.001.

Amplification yielded TCR beta CDR3 regions, with RNA transcripts as the source. The primer set for the first-round RT-PCR of the TCR CDR3 was HTBI. TCRdb reprocessed the multiplex PCR reads via MiXCR and lists one record per CDR3 protein. The table includes around 350,000 distinct CDR3 sequences, 13% to 15% detected once. The CDR3 spans 15 residues. Germline V gene data show CDR1 as SGHRS and CDR2 as YFSETQ. Trimming removed 4 bases at V and 0 bases at J, with 10 bases between. This clonotype was detected a few times. The antigen is undetermined. The chain is built from TRBV5-1 and TRBJ1-4, with D possibly being TRBD1 (6 bases). The TCR sequence derives from a woman aged 55-75 years with Graves' ophthalmopathy. Material: blood. The CDR3 reads CASSQDSATNEKLFF. As DNA, the CDR3 is TGCGCCAGCAGCCAGGACAGTGCAACTAATGAAAAACTGTTTTTT.